Sequencing of this T cell receptor beta chain was carried out in a study of CD8 T cells in ankylosing spondylitis (dated by TCRdb to about 2017). Regarding the complete study: The study profiled T cell receptor beta repertoires in healthy donors and ankylosing spondylitis patients to find disease-linked TCR variants. The full study cohort was made up of about 24 ankylosing spondylitis patients and about a hundred healthy donors. Peripheral blood was sampled, and synovial fluid was additionally collected from ankylosing spondylitis patients. Overall results and qualifications from the work: According to the report, matched synovial fluid samples from ankylosing spondylitis patients were significantly enriched for the disease-linked clones. Some of the motif variants had been reported before in the synovial fluid and blood of reactive arthritis patients, a finding that suggests common disease-initiation mechanisms. In peripheral blood, the disease-linked clones were found at relatively low frequencies and had a CD8+ phenotype. Blood from ankylosing spondylitis patients appeared to be characterized by a TCR beta motif composed of 7 to 9 highly homologous amino acid variants.

Comments on this clonotype: Its antigen target is currently unknown. No clone much larger than this one lies a single base away; base qualities are absent.

Synovial fluid samples were paired with blood samples taken from the same ankylosing spondylitis patients. Sequencing was performed on an Illumina HiSeq 2500. Quantitative 5'-RACE with molecular barcodes was the method used to prepare the TCR beta libraries. In the source study's methods: To identify disease-linked TCR variants, a new computational method was used, one built on a probabilistic model of VDJ rearrangement. Through fastp at Q25 and MiXCR, TCRdb rebuilt clones from the public reads, retaining in-frame beta chains. Rows are unified per CDR3 protein, each entry keeping the most common DNA and genes. It is TCRdb's table, rather than the study itself, that gives the V and J calls and clone size. The sample table holds over 130,000 distinct CDR3 sequences, of which 40% to 50% were seen once. The ten largest account for roughly 15% of the sample. Trimming at the junction amounts to 1 base on V and 9 bases on J, and the germline ends lie 22 bases apart. CDR1 LGHNA and CDR2 YNFKEQ are derived from the germline V gene. The CDR3 goes from the cysteine to the phenylalanine over 17 residues. Only CDR3 DNA remains: 51 bases, in frame from the first base.

This sequence originates from a male donor with ankylosing spondylitis. Sequences were obtained from synovial fluid, either unsorted or a sorted T cell fraction (not recorded which). The sequence is built from TRBV4-2 and TRBJ2-1, and the D gene may be TRBD1, 6 bases matching. The CDR3 sequence is CASSQVLRDMTSGEQFF. DNA sequence: TGTGCCAGCAGCCAAGTCCTCCGGGACATGACAAGCGGTGAGCAGTTCTTC.